The 27 T cell receptor beta chains listed next were all sequenced from one sample in a study of Ad26.COV2.S vaccination and SARS-CoV-2 variants. Described treatment: some 19 received Ad26.COV2.S at low or high dose, single or two shots; about 5 received placebo; per-sample allocation not given. Specimen acquisition occurred on day 63 following the initial vaccine or placebo injection. Sequencing used immunoSEQ multiplex PCR; TCRdb keeps in-frame clones, though not all of them. The table shows roughly 320,000 clones, with around 86% occurring only once. Here the sequenced sample was peripheral blood, taken in a trial of Ad26.COV2.S vaccine versus placebo. These receptor sequences come from a person aged 18-60 years who received the Ad26.COV2.S COVID-19 vaccine or a placebo.

This clone was picked up a small number of times. The rearrangement joins TRBV19 to TRBJ2-2; D may be TRBD2 (6 bases). V was cut by 3 bases and J by 5 bases, with 13 bases left in between. The CDR3 sequence is 15 residues long. CDR1 and CDR2 (germline): LNHDA, SQIVND (reference sequence). CDR3 protein: CASSINERATGELFF. Here the CDR3 DNA reads TGTGCCAGTAGTATTAATGAGCGGGCTACCGGGGAGCTGTTTTTT.

This clone was seen once. This rearrangement joins TRBV3-1 (or the pseudogene TRBV3-2) to TRBJ2-3; perhaps TRBD2 as D (5 bases). The CDR3 contains 13 residues. The V gene's germline CDR1 is LGHDT and CDR2 YNNKEL (reference sequence). V lost 2 bases to trimming and J lost 4 bases, with 7 bases between them. The CDR3 DNA reads TGTGCCAGCAGCCAAAAACTAGCAGATACGCAGTATTTT. Translating gives CASSQKLADTQYF.

This sequence joins TRBV6-5 and TRBJ1-2, with no clear D. Germline V lookup: CDR1 MNHEY, CDR2 SVGAGI. The length of the CDR3 is 14 residues. The V and J ends lost 0 bases and 3 bases respectively, with 8 bases between them. The CDR3 spells CASSYSAGDYGYTF. Here the CDR3 DNA reads TGTGCCAGCAGTTACTCAGCGGGCGACTATGGCTACACCTTC.

This rearrangement joins TRBV30 to TRBJ1-6; D ambiguous. CDR1 and CDR2 from the germline V gene are GTSNPN and SVGIG (reference sequence). The CDR3 covers 14 residues. The ends were cut back, 5 bases at V and 7 bases at J, with 15 bases in the middle. The CDR3 bases are TGTGCCTGGTCGAGCCCCGGTCTAAATTCACCCCTCCACTTT. It codes for CAWSSPGLNSPLHF.

The V and J genes are TRBV6-5 and TRBJ2-1; TRBD1 matches at 9 bases. J gave up 8 bases and V 0 bases, and 8 bases lay outside the gene matches. CDR1 is MNHEY, CDR2 SVGAGI, per germline. This CDR3 comprises 16 residues. The CDR3 DNA reads TGTGCCAGCAGTTACTCGCAGGACAGGGGTCTTCATGAGCAGTTCTTC. As protein: CASSYSQDRGLHEQFF.

The V gene is TRBV2, the J gene TRBJ2-7; D gene unclear. From germline, CDR1 is SNHLY and CDR2 FYNNEI. CDR3 length: 13 residues. Trimming removed 6 bases from V and 3 bases from J, with 12 bases in between. CDR3 sequence reads: CASSVEESYEQYF. Written as DNA, the CDR3 is TGTGCCAGCAGCGTAGAAGAGAGCTACGAGCAGTACTTC.

The rearrangement uses TRBV4-2 and TRBJ1-3; D ambiguous. In germline, CDR1 is LGHNA, CDR2 YNFKEQ. Trimming shortened V by 4 bases and J by 0 bases, and 13 bases separated the two germline ends. The CDR3 sequence is 16 residues long. The CDR3 bases are TGTGCCAGCAGCCCCCTCGAGGGATCCTCTGGAAACACCATATATTTT. Translated, it gives CASSPLEGSSGNTIYF.

In the case of this clone: Distinct nucleotide sequences in the sample also encode this CDR3. V gene TRBV7-6 combines with J gene TRBJ1-2; the match to TRBD1 covers 8 bases. Germline V gene data show CDR1 as SGHVS and CDR2 as FNYEAQ. CDR3 length equals 14 residues. With V trimmed by 1 base and J by 7 bases, 5 bases remained unmatched. CDR3 nucleotide sequence: TGTGCCAGCAGCTTAGGTCAGGGGGCAAGTGGCTACACCTTC. It is translated as CASSLGQGASGYTF.

The V call is TRBV7-9, the J call TRBJ2-1, with D possibly TRBD2 on 7 matching bases. Looked up from germline, CDR1 is SEHNR and CDR2 is FQNEAQ (reference sequence). Trimming cost V 0 bases and J 8 bases, with 11 bases left between them. The CDR3 is made up of 14 amino acids. CDR3 in DNA: TGTGCCAGCAGCTTAGCGGGCGGGGGCGATGAGCAGTTCTTC. Translation: CASSLAGGGDEQFF. Looking up the rest from reference TRBV7-9 and TRBJ2-1 gives the full variable domain: DTGVSQNPRHKITKRGQNVTFRCDPISEHNRLYWYRQTLGQGPEFLTYFQNEAQLEKSRLLSDRFSAERPKGSFSTLEIQRTEQGDSAMYLCASSLAGGGDEQFFGPGTRLTVL.

The chain carries TRBV19 and TRBJ1-6; TRBD1 matches 11 bases. V gave up 9 bases and J gave up 5 bases; unmatched junction bases: 9. Germline CDR1 LNHDA, CDR2 SQIVND (reference sequence). This CDR3 comprises 16 residues. The CDR3, as DNA: TGTGCCAGCGGGACAGGGGGGTCCTTCAATAATTCACCCCTCCACTTT. Residues: CASGTGGSFNNSPLHF.

The chain uses TRBV28 and TRBJ2-7; perhaps D is TRBD1 or TRBD2 (5 bases each). The V and J ends lost 2 bases and 4 bases respectively, with 9 bases between them. The CDR3 runs 13 residues. Germline loops: CDR1 MDHEN, CDR2 SYDVKM. CDR3 DNA sequence: TGTGCCAGCAGTTTACGGGGACCTTACGAGCAGTACTTC. Translation: CASSLRGPYEQYF.

In its sample, this clone was seen a few times. The gene calls are TRBV18 and TRBJ1-1, with TRBD1 matching 8 bases. Trimming took 2 bases from V and 1 from J; bases not matched to a gene: 3. There are 15 residues in the CDR3. Germline lookup yields CDR1 KGHSH and CDR2 LQKENI. This CDR3 reads CASSPRGQENTEAFF. The DNA for the CDR3 is TGTGCCAGCTCACCAAGGGGACAGGAGAACACTGAAGCTTTCTTT.

The rearrangement links TRBV30 to TRBJ2-1, with unresolved D. The V and J ends lost 7 bases and 0 bases respectively, with 10 bases between them. Germline CDR1 is GTSNPN and CDR2 is SVGIG (reference sequence). The CDR3 covers 13 residues. CDR3 region: CASRLVSYNEQFF. CDR3 bases: TGTGCCTCCCGGCTTGTCTCCTACAATGAGCAGTTCTTC.

The chain is built from TRBV3-1 (or the pseudogene TRBV3-2) and TRBJ1-2, with D uncertain. The CDR3 covers 12 residues. Trimming removed 1 base at V and 8 bases at J, with 8 bases between. CDR1 is LGHDT and CDR2 is YNNKEL in the germline V gene (reference sequence). The CDR3 region is CASSQGQRGYTF. The CDR3, as DNA: TGTGCCAGCAGCCAAGGGCAGAGGGGCTACACCTTC.

This clone was counted only a few times. The chain uses TRBV19 and TRBJ1-1; the D gene is possibly TRBD1 (5 bases). Germline CDR1 and CDR2: LNHDA and SQIVND (reference sequence). Trimming shortened V by 1 base and J by 1 base, and 7 bases separated the two germline ends. The CDR3 has 14 amino acids. CDR3 amino acids: CASSIGDGNTEAFF. CDR3 nucleotide sequence: TGTGCCAGTAGTATAGGGGACGGGAACACTGAAGCTTTCTTT.

This sequence joins TRBV9 and TRBJ2-1, with D unresolved. The V end lost 0 bases, the J end lost 6 bases, and 13 bases lay between the germline ends. The CDR3 sequence is 15 residues long. The germline V gene has CDR1 SGDLS and CDR2 YYNGEE. CDR3 nucleotide sequence: TGTGCCAGCAGCGTAGAGGCGGCAGCCCCCAATGAGCAGTTCTTC. Encoded protein: CASSVEAAAPNEQFF.

This clone was counted once. The rearrangement links TRBV20-1 to TRBJ2-5; TRBD2 agrees at 9 bases. V trimming: 3 bases; J trimming: 0 bases; junction bases outside the gene matches: 5. The CDR3 runs to 15 residues. Germline-derived CDR1 and CDR2 are DFQATT and SNEGSKA (reference sequence). The CDR3 bases are TGCAGTGCTAGTAGGTCTAGCGGGGACCAAGAGACCCAGTACTTC. Translation gives CSASRSSGDQETQYF.

The chain recombines TRBV7-2 with TRBJ1-2; maybe TRBD1 (6 bases). The CDR3 spans 17 residues. The V gene lost 0 bases and the J gene lost 4 bases, with 18 bases spanning the gap. Germline-derived CDR1 and CDR2 are SGHTA and FQGNSA. CDR3 residues: CASSLASQGRVGYGYTF. For the CDR3, the DNA is TGTGCCAGCAGCTTAGCGTCACAGGGACGGGTGGGCTATGGCTACACCTTC. Using reference TRBV7-2 and TRBJ1-2 for the parts outside the CDR3, the full variable domain is GAGVSQSPSNKVTEKGKDVELRCDPISGHTALYWYRQSLGQGLEFLIYFQGNSAPDKSGLPSDRFSAERTGGSVSTLTIQRTQQEDSAVYLCASSLASQGRVGYGYTFGSGTRLTVV.

The J gene is TRBJ1-5, the V gene TRBV6-1; D not certain. Germline CDR1 and CDR2: MNHNS and SASEGT. CDR3 length: 13 residues. V was clipped by 2 bases and J by 4 bases, with 6 bases between them. The CDR3 DNA follows: TGTGCCAGCAGTGAAACCAGGAATCAGCCCCAGCATTTT. It yields the protein CASSETRNQPQHF.

The chain links TRBV11-3 to TRBJ2-1; no reliable D call. The CDR3 has 13 amino acids. Trimming shortened V by 1 base and J by 5 bases, and 6 bases separated the two germline ends. Germline V gene lookup returns CDR1 SGHNT and CDR2 YENEEA. The CDR3: CASSLVVDNEQFF. The CDR3 bases are TGTGCCAGCAGCTTAGTGGTAGACAATGAGCAGTTCTTC.

The rearrangement uses TRBV9 and TRBJ1-6; perhaps TRBD1 as D (5 bases). The CDR3 runs to 15 residues. Germline CDR1 is SGDLS and CDR2 is YYNGEE. Trimming removed 3 bases from V and 10 bases from J, with 17 bases in between. As DNA, the CDR3 is TGTGCCAGCAGCGCCTCGGGGGGGGAAGGCTCACCCCTCCACTTT. It codes for CASSASGGEGSPLHF.

The CDR3 region is CASSVGQGGDEQFF. The CDR3 DNA reads as TGTGCCAGCAGCGTGGGACAGGGAGGTGATGAGCAGTTCTTC. The V and J genes are TRBV7-9 and TRBJ2-1; 9 nucleotides line up with TRBD1. The J segment lost 8 bases and the V segment lost 5 bases, leaving 7 bases of the junction unmatched. Germline V gene sequence: CDR1 SEHNR, CDR2 FQNEAQ (reference sequence). This CDR3 is built from 14 residues.

V is TRBV12-5 and J is TRBJ2-7; 13 bases are shared with TRBD2. Germline loops: CDR1 LGHNT, CDR2 FRNRAP. V gave up 1 base and J gave up 4 bases; unmatched junction bases: 1. The CDR3 extends over 15 amino acids. The CDR3 protein is CASGLGLAGGYEQYF. The DNA for the CDR3 is TGTGCTAGTGGTTTGGGACTAGCGGGGGGATACGAGCAGTACTTC.

The chain joins TRBV2 to TRBJ1-5; D gene ambiguous. This CDR3 has 15 residues. CDR1 SNHLY and CDR2 FYNNEI come from the germline V gene. The V and J ends lost 2 bases and 3 bases respectively, with 11 bases between them. CDR3 sequence: CASSEKSQYNQPQHF. As DNA, the CDR3 is TGTGCCAGCAGTGAAAAGAGTCAGTACAATCAGCCCCAGCATTTT.

This chain joins TRBV4-1 and TRBJ2-7; D gene unclear. The V gene's germline CDR1 is MGHRA and CDR2 YSYEKL. The CDR3 is made up of 13 amino acids. Between the trimmed V and J ends, which lost 2 bases and 6 bases, there was a span of 11 bases. In DNA, the CDR3 is TGCGCCAGCAGCCAACCCTCCCCCCCCGAGCAGTACTTC. Protein product: CASSQPSPPEQYF.

The genes are TRBV4-1 and TRBJ1-5; D may be TRBD1 (6 bases). V was trimmed by 0 bases and J by 6 bases, leaving 12 bases between them. Germline lookup yields CDR1 MGHRA and CDR2 YSYEKL. This CDR3 spans 15 amino acids. The CDR3 region has the DNA TGCGCCAGCAGCCAAGATGACAGGAGGGGTCAGCCCCAGCATTTT. Translated: CASSQDDRRGQPQHF.

This clone appeared a few times. The chain links TRBV9 to TRBJ2-7; 7 bases are shared with TRBD1. The junction had 3 bases not matched to a gene; V was cut back by 0 bases and J by 3 bases. The germline V gene encodes CDR1 SGDLS and CDR2 YYNGEE. The CDR3 covers 14 residues. CDR3 residues: CASSVGQGHYEQYF. The CDR3 DNA follows: TGTGCCAGCAGCGTAGGACAGGGACACTACGAGCAGTACTTC.